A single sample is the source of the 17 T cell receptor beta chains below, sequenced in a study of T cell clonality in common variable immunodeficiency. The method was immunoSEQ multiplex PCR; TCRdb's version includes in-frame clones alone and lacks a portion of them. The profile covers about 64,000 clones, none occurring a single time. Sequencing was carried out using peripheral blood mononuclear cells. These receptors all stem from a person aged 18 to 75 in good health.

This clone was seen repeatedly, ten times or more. Here the CDR3 reads CSALRTSGGGTDTQYF. The sequenced CDR3 bases are TGCAGTGCTCTTAGGACTAGCGGGGGGGGGACAGATACG. The chain couples TRBV20-1 to TRBJ2-3; 15 bases match TRBD2. The CDR3 end lies 3 residues beyond the end of the read and is filled in from the germline J gene. The CDR3 sequence is 16 residues long. Germline trimming cut 5 bases from V and 3 bases from J; bases unmatched to any gene: 6. Per germline, CDR1 DFQATT and CDR2 SNEGSKA (reference sequence).

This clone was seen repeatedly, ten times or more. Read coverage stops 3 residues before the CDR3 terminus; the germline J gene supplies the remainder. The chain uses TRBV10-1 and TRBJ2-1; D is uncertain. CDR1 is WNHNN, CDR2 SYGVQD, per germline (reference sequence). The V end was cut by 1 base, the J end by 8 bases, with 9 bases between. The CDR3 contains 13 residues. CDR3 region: CASSEFKRDEQFF. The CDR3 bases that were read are TGCGCCAGCAGTGAGTTTAAAAGGGATGAG.

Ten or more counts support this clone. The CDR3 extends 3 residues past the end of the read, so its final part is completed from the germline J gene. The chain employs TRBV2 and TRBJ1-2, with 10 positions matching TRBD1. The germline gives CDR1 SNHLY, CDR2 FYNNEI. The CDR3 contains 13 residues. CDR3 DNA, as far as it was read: TGTGCCAGCAACCAGGGACAGGGGCCCGGC. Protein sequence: CASNQGQGPG. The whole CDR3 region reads CASNQGQGPGYTF.

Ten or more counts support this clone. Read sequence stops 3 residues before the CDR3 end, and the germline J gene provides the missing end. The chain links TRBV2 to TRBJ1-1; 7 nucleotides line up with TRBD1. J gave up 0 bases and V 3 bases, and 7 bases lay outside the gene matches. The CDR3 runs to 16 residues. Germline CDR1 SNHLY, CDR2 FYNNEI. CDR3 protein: CASSDPDREMNTEAFF. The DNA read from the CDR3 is TGTGCCAGCAGTGACCCCGACAGGGAAATGAACACTGAA. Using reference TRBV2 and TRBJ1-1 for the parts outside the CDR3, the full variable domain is EPEVTQTPSHQVTQMGQEVILRCVPISNHLYFYWYRQILGQKVEFLVSFYNNEISEKSEIFDDQFSVERPDGSNFTLKIRSTKLEDSAMYFCASSDPDREMNTEAFFGQGTRLTVV.

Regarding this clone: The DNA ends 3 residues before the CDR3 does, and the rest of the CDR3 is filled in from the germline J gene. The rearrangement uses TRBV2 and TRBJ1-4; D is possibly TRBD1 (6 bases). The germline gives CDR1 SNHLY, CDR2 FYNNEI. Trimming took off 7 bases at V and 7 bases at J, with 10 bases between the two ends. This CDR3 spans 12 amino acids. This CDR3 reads CASTTGLEKLFF. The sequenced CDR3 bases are TGTGCCAGCACGACAGGTCTTGAAAAA. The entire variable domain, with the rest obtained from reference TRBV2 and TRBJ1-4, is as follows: EPEVTQTPSHQVTQMGQEVILRCVPISNHLYFYWYRQILGQKVEFLVSFYNNEISEKSEIFDDQFSVERPDGSNFTLKIRSTKLEDSAMYFCASTTGLEKLFFGSGTQLSVL.

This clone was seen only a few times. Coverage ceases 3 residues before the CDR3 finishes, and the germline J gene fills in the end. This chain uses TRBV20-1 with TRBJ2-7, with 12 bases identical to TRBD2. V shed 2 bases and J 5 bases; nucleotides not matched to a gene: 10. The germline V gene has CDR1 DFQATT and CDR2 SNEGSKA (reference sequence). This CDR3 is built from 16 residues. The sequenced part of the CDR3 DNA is TGCAGTGCTAGAAATCGTCTAGCGGGAGGGCCCAACGAG. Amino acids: CSARNRLAGGPNE. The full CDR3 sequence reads CSARNRLAGGPNEQYF.

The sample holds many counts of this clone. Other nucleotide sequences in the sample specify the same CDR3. CDR3 DNA (partial): TGCAGTGCTAGAGGCGAGCGGGACTACACAGATACG. This translates into CSARGERDYTDT. The entire CDR3 protein reads CSARGERDYTDTQYF. The rearrangement joins TRBV20-1 to TRBJ2-3; 7 positions agree with TRBD2. The DNA ends 3 residues before the CDR3 does, and the rest of the CDR3 is filled in from the germline J gene. After removal of 1 base from V and 2 bases from J, the junction contained 6 bases not matched to a gene. Per germline, CDR1 DFQATT and CDR2 SNEGSKA (reference sequence). This CDR3 contains 15 residues.

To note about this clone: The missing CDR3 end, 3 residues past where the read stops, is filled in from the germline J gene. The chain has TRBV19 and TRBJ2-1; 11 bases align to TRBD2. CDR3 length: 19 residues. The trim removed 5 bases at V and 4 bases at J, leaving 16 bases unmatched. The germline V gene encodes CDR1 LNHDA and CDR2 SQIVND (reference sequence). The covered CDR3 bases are TGTGCCAGTAGTCTCCCCCACCTAGCGGGGGGCCCCCCTTACAATGAG. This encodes CASSLPHLAGGPPYNE. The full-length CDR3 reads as CASSLPHLAGGPPYNEQFF. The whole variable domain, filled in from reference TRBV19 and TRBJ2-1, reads DGGITQSPKYLFRKEGQNVTLSCEQNLNHDAMYWYRQDPGQGLRLIYYSQIVNDFQKGDIAEGYSVSREKKESFPLTVTSAQKNPTAFYLCASSLPHLAGGPPYNEQFFGPGTRLTVL.

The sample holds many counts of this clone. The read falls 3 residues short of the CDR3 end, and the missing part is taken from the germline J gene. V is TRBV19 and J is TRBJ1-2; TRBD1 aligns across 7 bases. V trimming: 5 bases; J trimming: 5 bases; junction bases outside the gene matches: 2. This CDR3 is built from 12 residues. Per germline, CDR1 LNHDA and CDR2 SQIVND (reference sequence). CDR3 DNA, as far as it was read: TGTGCCAGTAGTCAGACAGGGTATGGC. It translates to CASSQTGYG. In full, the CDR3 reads CASSQTGYGYTF.

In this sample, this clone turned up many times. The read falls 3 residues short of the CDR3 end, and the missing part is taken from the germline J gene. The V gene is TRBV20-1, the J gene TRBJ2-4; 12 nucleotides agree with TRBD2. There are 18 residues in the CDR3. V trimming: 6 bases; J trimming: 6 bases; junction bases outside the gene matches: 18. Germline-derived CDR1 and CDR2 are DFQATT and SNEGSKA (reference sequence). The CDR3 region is CSALGVPTSGGRGNIQYF. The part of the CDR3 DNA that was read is TGCAGTGCCCTAGGAGTCCCGACTAGCGGGGGCCGGGGAAACATT.

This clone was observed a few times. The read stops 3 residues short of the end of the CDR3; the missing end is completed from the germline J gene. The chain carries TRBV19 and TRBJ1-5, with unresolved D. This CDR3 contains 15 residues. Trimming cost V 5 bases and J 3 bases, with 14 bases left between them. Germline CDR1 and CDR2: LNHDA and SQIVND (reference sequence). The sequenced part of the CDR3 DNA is TGTGCCAGTAGTTTACGGTTCTTACTCAATCAGCCC. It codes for CASSLRFLLNQP. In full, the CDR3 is CASSLRFLLNQPQHF.

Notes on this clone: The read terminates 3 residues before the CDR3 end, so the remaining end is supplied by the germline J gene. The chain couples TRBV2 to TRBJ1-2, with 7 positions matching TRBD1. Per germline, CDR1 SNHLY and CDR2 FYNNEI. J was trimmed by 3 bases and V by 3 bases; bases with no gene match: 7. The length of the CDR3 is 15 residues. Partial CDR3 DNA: TGTGCCAGCAGTGAGACGTGGGACAGAGACTATGGC. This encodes CASSETWDRDYG. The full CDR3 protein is CASSETWDRDYGYTF.

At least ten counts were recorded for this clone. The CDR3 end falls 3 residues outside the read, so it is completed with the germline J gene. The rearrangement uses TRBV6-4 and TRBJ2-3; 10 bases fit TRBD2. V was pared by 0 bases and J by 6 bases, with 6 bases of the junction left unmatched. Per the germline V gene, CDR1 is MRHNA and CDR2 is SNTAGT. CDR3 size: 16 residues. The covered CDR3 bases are TGTGCCAGCAGTGACTCAGTAGCGGGGGGCCCGGATACG. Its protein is CASSDSVAGGPDT. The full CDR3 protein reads CASSDSVAGGPDTQYF.

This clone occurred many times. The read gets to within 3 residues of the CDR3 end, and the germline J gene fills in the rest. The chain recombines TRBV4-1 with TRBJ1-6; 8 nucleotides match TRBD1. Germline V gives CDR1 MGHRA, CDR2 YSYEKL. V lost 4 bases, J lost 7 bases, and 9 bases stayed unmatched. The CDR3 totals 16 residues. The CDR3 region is CASSLVLTGVNSPLHF. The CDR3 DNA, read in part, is TGCGCCAGCAGCCTTGTACTGACAGGGGTCAATTCACCC.

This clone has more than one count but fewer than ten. CDR3 in amino acids: CASSLEAPSSYNSPLHF. The CDR3 DNA, read in part, is TGTGCCAGCAGCTTAGAAGCACCAAGCTCCTATAATTCACCC. J is TRBJ1-6 and V is TRBV7-6; D is ambiguous. The CDR3 end lies 3 residues beyond the end of the read and is filled in from the germline J gene. Germline V gene lookup returns CDR1 SGHVS and CDR2 FNYEAQ. Trimming left V 1 base short and J 0 bases short, with 10 bases between. CDR3 length: 17 residues.

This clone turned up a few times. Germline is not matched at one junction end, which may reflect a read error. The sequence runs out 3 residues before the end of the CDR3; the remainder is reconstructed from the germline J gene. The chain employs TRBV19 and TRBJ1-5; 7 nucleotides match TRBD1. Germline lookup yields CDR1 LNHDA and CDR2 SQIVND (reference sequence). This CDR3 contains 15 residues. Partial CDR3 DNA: TGTGCCGGTAGTATCGGGACAGAAAGCAATCAGCCC. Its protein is CAGSIGTESNQP. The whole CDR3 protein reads CAGSIGTESNQPQHF.

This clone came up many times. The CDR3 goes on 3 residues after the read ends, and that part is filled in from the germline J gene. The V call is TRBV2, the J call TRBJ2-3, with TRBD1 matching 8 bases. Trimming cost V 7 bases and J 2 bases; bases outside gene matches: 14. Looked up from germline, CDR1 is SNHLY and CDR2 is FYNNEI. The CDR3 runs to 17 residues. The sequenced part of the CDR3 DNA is TGTGCCAGCATTAGGGACAGGTTATGGGTGAACACAGATACG. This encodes CASIRDRLWVNTDT. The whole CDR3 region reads CASIRDRLWVNTDTQYF.